A single sample gave rise to the 17 T cell receptor beta chains below, sequenced in a study of CD8 T cells in Susac syndrome. When the RNA was reverse transcribed, random hexamers were used with an input of 0.5 to 1 ug. One entry per CDR3 protein, called by TCRdb with MiXCR from the immunoSEQ multiplex PCR reads. The table shows hundreds of thousands of distinct CDR3 sequences, with about 91% occurring only once. The sample was CD8+ T cells from PBMCs. The receptors derive from a human donor with multiple sclerosis.

V and J are TRBV29-1 and TRBJ2-7; D remains unclear. Germline CDR1 and CDR2: SQVTM and ANQGSEA. The ends were cut back, 3 bases at V and 9 bases at J, with 12 bases in the middle. The CDR3 loop spans 11 amino acids. The DNA for the CDR3 is TGCAGCGTTGAGGGTAGGGATGGGCAGTACTTC. It encodes CSVEGRDGQYF.

The genes are TRBV27 and TRBJ2-7, with TRBD2 as a possible D gene (7 bases). This CDR3 comprises 14 residues. Trimming left V 8 bases short and J 4 bases short, with 18 bases between. Per the germline V gene, CDR1 is MNHEY and CDR2 is SMNVEV (reference sequence). The CDR3 nucleotides are TGTGCCAGCCGCCCCCGGGGGGCTTGGTACGAGCAGTACTTC. Translation: CASRPRGAWYEQYF.

This sequence joins TRBV4-3 and TRBJ2-7, with 7 nucleotides matching TRBD1. Germline V lookup: CDR1 LGHNA, CDR2 YSLEER. The V segment lost 1 base and the J segment 0 bases; nucleotides outside the gene matches: 3. This CDR3 comprises 15 residues. The CDR3 region is CASSQVYRGSYEQYF. The CDR3 DNA follows: TGCGCCAGCAGCCAAGTTTACAGGGGCTCCTACGAGCAGTACTTC.

This chain connects TRBV3-1 to TRBJ2-2; no reliable D call. Germline CDR1 LGHDT, CDR2 YNNKEL (reference sequence). The CDR3 is 18 amino acids. V was shortened by 3 bases and J by 1 base, with 18 bases between the two germline ends. The CDR3 spells CASSQGPAADLNTGELFF. The CDR3 DNA is TGTGCCAGCAGCCAGGGCCCCGCGGCGGATTTGAACACCGGGGAGCTGTTTTTT.

The chain links TRBV29-1 to TRBJ2-7, with 7 nucleotides matching TRBD1. This CDR3 has 13 residues. CDR1 and CDR2 (germline): SQVTM, ANQGSEA. J gave up 3 bases and V 7 bases, and 9 bases lay outside the gene matches. The CDR3 DNA reads as TGCAGCGCCAGGGGACAGTCGATCTACGAGCAGTACTTC. Translating it yields CSARGQSIYEQYF.

This clonotype was counted a single time. This chain joins TRBV15 and TRBJ1-1, with 8 nucleotides matching TRBD1. This CDR3 comprises 16 residues. The germline V gene encodes CDR1 LNHNV and CDR2 YYDKDF (reference sequence). V dropped 5 bases and J dropped 1; count of bases not matched to a gene: 9. In DNA, the CDR3 is TGTGCCACCAGCCTGCCGAGACAGGGGAGGAACACTGAAGCTTTCTTT. Protein sequence: CATSLPRQGRNTEAFF. Supplemented by reference TRBV15 and TRBJ1-1, the full variable domain reads DAMVIQNPRYQVTQFGKPVTLSCSQTLNHNVMYWYQQKSSQAPKLLFHYYDKDFNNEADTPDNFQSRRPNTSFCFLDIRSPGLGDTAMYLCATSLPRQGRNTEAFFGQGTRLTVV.

The chain recombines TRBV4-2 with TRBJ2-1, with 7 nucleotides matching TRBD1. Germline lookup yields CDR1 LGHNA and CDR2 YNFKEQ. Trimming removed 2 bases from V and 0 bases from J; junction bases left unmatched: 7. There are 17 residues in the CDR3. In DNA form, the CDR3 reads TGTGCCAGCAGCCAATATGTAGGGGGCAGCTCCTACAATGAGCAGTTCTTC. As protein: CASSQYVGGSSYNEQFF.

CDR3 amino acids: CASSLGQANQPQHF. The CDR3 coding sequence is TGTGCCAGCAGTTTAGGACAGGCCAATCAGCCCCAGCATTTT. The genes are TRBV27 and TRBJ1-5; 7 bases line up with TRBD1. This CDR3 contains 14 residues. Per the germline V gene, CDR1 is MNHEY and CDR2 is SMNVEV (reference sequence). With 2 bases clipped from V and 3 bases from J, the junction kept 1 base outside the gene matches.

CDR3 in DNA: TGTGCCAGCAGTTTATCGGGAGGGTGGACTGAAGCTTTCTTT. Translating gives CASSLSGGWTEAFF. The V call is TRBV27, the J call TRBJ1-1; the D is unclear. Trimming removed 0 bases at V and 5 bases at J, with 10 bases between. Germline lookup yields CDR1 MNHEY and CDR2 SMNVEV (reference sequence). The CDR3 runs 14 residues.

The chain combines TRBV28 with TRBJ2-1; the D is unclear. Looked up from germline, CDR1 is MDHEN and CDR2 is SYDVKM. Between the trimmed V and J ends, which lost 4 bases and 3 bases, there was a span of 13 bases. The CDR3 loop spans 15 amino acids. Written as DNA, the CDR3 is TGTGCCAGCAGTTCCCGATATTTAGGCTACAATGAGCAGTTCTTC. It encodes CASSSRYLGYNEQFF.

This clonotype was counted between two and nine times. The chain combines TRBV30 with TRBJ1-1; TRBD1 matches at 10 bases. CDR1 is GTSNPN and CDR2 is SVGIG in the germline V gene (reference sequence). The J segment lost 4 bases and the V segment lost 2 bases, leaving 10 bases of the junction unmatched. There are 16 residues in the CDR3. As DNA, the CDR3 is TGTGCCTGGAGTTATGACAGGGGGCTAATCGGCACTGAAGCTTTCTTT. Translation gives CAWSYDRGLIGTEAFF.

The chain recombines TRBV5-1 with TRBJ1-1; D possibly corresponds to TRBD1 (5 bases). Trimming removed 3 bases at V and 1 base at J, with 10 bases between. The CDR3 length is 14 residues. CDR1 and CDR2 from the germline V gene are SGHRS and YFSETQ. CDR3 loop: CASSSGDRNTEAFF. The CDR3 DNA sequence: TGCGCCAGCAGCTCTGGGGACCGGAACACTGAAGCTTTCTTT.

The chain carries TRBV7-8 and TRBJ2-1; tentative D call: TRBD2 (6 bases). The ends were cut back, 6 bases at V and 0 bases at J, with 12 bases in the middle. Germline CDR1 SGHVS, CDR2 FQNEAQ. This CDR3 region has 15 residues. CDR3 sequence (DNA): TGTGCCAGCAGTCCGGACGGGGGCTCCTACAATGAGCAGTTCTTC. It translates to CASSPDGGSYNEQFF.

This clonotype was seen a single time. The chain couples TRBV15 to TRBJ1-4, with D unclear. Germline assignment: CDR1 LNHNV and CDR2 YYDKDF (reference sequence). Trimming took off 3 bases at V and 8 bases at J, with 10 bases between the two ends. The CDR3 is 13 amino acids. This CDR3 is CATSRIEQEKLFF. Written as DNA, the CDR3 is TGTGCCACCAGCAGGATCGAACAGGAAAAACTGTTTTTT.

This clonotype was observed a single time. The chain uses TRBV23-1 and TRBJ2-2; perhaps TRBD2 as D (6 bases). TRBV23-1 is designated an ORF whose function remains uncertain. Trimming stripped 6 bases from V and 6 bases from J, with 20 bases between. This CDR3 is 16 amino acids long. The CDR3 reads CASRTTGLAFAGELFF. As DNA, the CDR3 is TGCGCCAGCAGGACAACCGGGCTAGCGTTTGCCGGGGAGCTGTTTTTT.

The chain uses TRBV27 and TRBJ2-2; either TRBD1 or TRBD2 may supply D (6 bases each). Germline lookup yields CDR1 MNHEY and CDR2 SMNVEV (reference sequence). The germline V and J ends were trimmed by 4 bases and 1 base, with 13 bases remaining between them. This CDR3 region has 16 residues. In DNA form, the CDR3 reads TGTGCCAGCAGTTGGACCGGGGGCTGGAACACCGGGGAGCTGTTTTTT. Translating it yields CASSWTGGWNTGELFF.

V usage is TRBV18 and J usage is TRBJ2-2; 11 bases are a match to TRBD2. The CDR3 extends over 18 amino acids. From germline, CDR1 is KGHSH and CDR2 LQKENI. Unmatched junction bases numbered 5, after V lost 2 bases and J lost 0 bases. CDR3 in amino acids: CASSPLLAGATNTGELFF. The CDR3 nucleotides read TGTGCCAGCTCACCATTACTAGCGGGAGCGACGAACACCGGGGAGCTGTTTTTT.